A single sample gave rise to the 8 T cell receptor beta chains below, sequenced in a study of blood T cell repertoires in COVID-19. Measured with immunoSEQ multiplex PCR; TCRdb has only the in-frame clones, and not every one. The sample lists roughly 100,000 clones, about 80% occurring once. Sample: peripheral blood. Source of these receptors: a human donor in a cohort sampled during active COVID-19.

V and J are TRBV19 and TRBJ2-3; perhaps TRBD2 as D (7 bases). Germline V CDR1 and CDR2: LNHDA, SQIVND (reference sequence). V shed 3 bases and J shed 2 bases, with 15 bases lying between them. CDR3 length equals 16 residues. CDR3 in amino acids: CASSIWRGGDTDTQYF. The CDR3 coding sequence is TGTGCCAGTAGTATTTGGAGGGGGGGAGACACAGATACGCAGTATTTT.

The rearrangement uses TRBV9 and TRBJ2-3; unclear D gene. This CDR3 region has 12 residues. CDR1 and CDR2 from the germline V gene are SGDLS and YYNGEE. V was cut by 1 base and J by 8 bases, with 8 bases left in between. CDR3 in amino acids: CASSVLAGTQYF. CDR3 DNA sequence: TGTGCCAGCAGCGTATTGGCTGGTACGCAGTATTTT.

This clone is a singleton in its sample. The rearrangement links TRBV19 to TRBJ1-4; no clear D. V was cut by 3 bases and J by 5 bases, with 7 bases left in between. The CDR3 sequence is 13 residues long. In germline, CDR1 is LNHDA, CDR2 SQIVND (reference sequence). The DNA of the CDR3 is TGTGCCAGTAGTATTTTACAGAATGAAAAACTGTTTTTT. Translated: CASSILQNEKLFF.

The rearrangement links TRBV29-1 to TRBJ2-7; TRBD1 is a possible D gene (5 bases). This CDR3 has 12 amino acids. Germline CDR1 is SQVTM and CDR2 is ANQGSEA. V was cut by 6 bases and J by 6 bases, with 15 bases left in between. The CDR3 bases are TGCAGCGTCGCACCCCAGGGTTTCGAGCAGTACTTC. This encodes CSVAPQGFEQYF.

The rearrangement links TRBV5-5 to TRBJ1-5; the match to TRBD1 covers 8 bases. With V trimmed by 0 bases and J by 10 bases, 9 bases remained unmatched. The CDR3 totals 15 residues. Germline V gene sequence: CDR1 SGHKS, CDR2 YYEKEE (reference sequence). In DNA form, the CDR3 reads TGTGCCAGCAGCTTGGAAGGGACAGGTTTCTCCCCCCAGCATTTT. Amino acids: CASSLEGTGFSPQHF.

The V gene is TRBV6-5, the J gene TRBJ1-1; the D gene is possibly TRBD1 (6 bases). The CDR3 totals 15 residues. V was shortened by 6 bases and J by 1 base, with 15 bases between the two germline ends. CDR1 and CDR2 (germline): MNHEY, SVGAGI. CDR3 in DNA: TGTGCCAGCAGCCCCGGCAGGGGCTGGAACACTGAAGCTTTCTTT. This gives the protein CASSPGRGWNTEAFF.

The CDR3 sequence is CASTGTSFGDEQFF. In DNA, the CDR3 is TGTGCCAGTACCGGGACTAGCTTTGGAGATGAGCAGTTCTTC. The chain has TRBV19 and TRBJ2-1; 9 positions match TRBD2. V was pared by 7 bases and J by 8 bases, with 9 bases of the junction left unmatched. The CDR3 consists of 14 residues. Germline V CDR1 and CDR2: LNHDA, SQIVND (reference sequence).

The chain is built from TRBV9 and TRBJ2-1; 7 bases match TRBD1. V trimming: 4 bases; J trimming: 3 bases; junction bases outside the gene matches: 7. CDR1 is SGDLS, CDR2 YYNGEE, per germline. The length of the CDR3 is 15 residues. The CDR3 bases are TGTGCCAGCAGCCACGACAGGGAATTCTACAATGAGCAGTTCTTC. Translating it yields CASSHDREFYNEQFF.